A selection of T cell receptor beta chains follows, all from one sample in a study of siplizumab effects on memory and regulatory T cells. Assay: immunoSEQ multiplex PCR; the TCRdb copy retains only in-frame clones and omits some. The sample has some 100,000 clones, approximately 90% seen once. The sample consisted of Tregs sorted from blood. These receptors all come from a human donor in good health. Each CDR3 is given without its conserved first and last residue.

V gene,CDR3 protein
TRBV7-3,ASSPRGGSDTQY
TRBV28,ASSFSLRGSSYEQY
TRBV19,ASRKQGALINYGYT
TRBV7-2,ASSLGRDSAYEQY
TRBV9,ASSESTRTGSNVETQY
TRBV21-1,ASSRTSAPNEQF
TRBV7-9,ASSLAGGYNEQF
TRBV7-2,ASSLVVDQPQH
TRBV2,ASSEGSNYGYT
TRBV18,ASSPTTSSYEQY
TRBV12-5,ASGSGQGETRNEQF
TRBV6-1,ASATAPSEQY
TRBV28,ASSLFRDRAPYQPQH
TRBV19,ASSINRNTIY
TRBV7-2,ASSLNRGGYEQY
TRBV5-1,ASSLGRASQETQY
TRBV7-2,ASSLGGYGYT
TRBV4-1,ASSQDRGGSSDTQY
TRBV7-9,ASSYRPRAPTDTQY
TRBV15,ATSRDRLRGLAGYTDTQY
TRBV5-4,ASRPPGLAGGGVTDTQY
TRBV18,ASSPRPQASEQY
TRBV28,AARGAGPNIQY
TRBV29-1,SVEIWPSGRRAYEQY
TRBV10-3,AIFLGDGYT
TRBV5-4,ASSYGTSETYEQY
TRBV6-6,ASSYSGGPQH
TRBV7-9,ASSTRLDHEQY
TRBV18,ASSPDASSYEQY
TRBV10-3,AISGSGTSGRMGQETQY
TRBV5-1,ASSLPGLGGNEQF